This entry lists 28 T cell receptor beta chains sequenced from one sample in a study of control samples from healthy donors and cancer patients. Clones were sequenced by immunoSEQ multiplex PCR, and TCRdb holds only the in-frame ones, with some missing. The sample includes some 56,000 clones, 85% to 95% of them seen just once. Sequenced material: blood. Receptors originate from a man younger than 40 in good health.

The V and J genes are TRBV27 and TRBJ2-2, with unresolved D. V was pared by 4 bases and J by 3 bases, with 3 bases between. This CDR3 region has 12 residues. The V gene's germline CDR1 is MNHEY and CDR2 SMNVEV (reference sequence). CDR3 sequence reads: CASSSDTGELFF. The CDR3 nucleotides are TGTGCCAGCAGTTCGGACACCGGGGAGCTGTTTTTT.

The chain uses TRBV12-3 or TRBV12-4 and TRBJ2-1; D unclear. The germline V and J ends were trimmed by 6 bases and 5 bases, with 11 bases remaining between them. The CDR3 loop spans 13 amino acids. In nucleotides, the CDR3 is TGTGCCAGCAGGTCCTCGGAGAACAATGAGCAGTTCTTC. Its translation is CASRSSENNEQFF.

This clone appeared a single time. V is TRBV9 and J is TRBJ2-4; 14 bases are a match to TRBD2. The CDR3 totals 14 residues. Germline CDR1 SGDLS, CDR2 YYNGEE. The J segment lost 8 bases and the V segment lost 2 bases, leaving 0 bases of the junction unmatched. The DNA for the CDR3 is TGTGCCAGCAGCGTGGGACTAGCGGGGGACATTCAGTACTTC. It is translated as CASSVGLAGDIQYF.

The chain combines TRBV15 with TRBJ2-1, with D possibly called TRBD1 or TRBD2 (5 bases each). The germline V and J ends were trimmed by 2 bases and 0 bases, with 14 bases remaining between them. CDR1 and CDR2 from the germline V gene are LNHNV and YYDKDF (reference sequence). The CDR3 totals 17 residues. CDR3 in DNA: TGTGCCACCAGCAGACACCCCGGGACCAGCTCCTACAATGAGCAGTTCTTC. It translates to CATSRHPGTSSYNEQFF.

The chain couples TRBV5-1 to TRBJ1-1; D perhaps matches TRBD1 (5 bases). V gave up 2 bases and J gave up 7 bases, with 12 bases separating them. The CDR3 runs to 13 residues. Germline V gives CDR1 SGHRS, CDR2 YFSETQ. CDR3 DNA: TGCGCCAGCAGCTTCAGGGAGGAAGGTGAAGCTTTCTTT. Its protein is CASSFREEGEAFF.

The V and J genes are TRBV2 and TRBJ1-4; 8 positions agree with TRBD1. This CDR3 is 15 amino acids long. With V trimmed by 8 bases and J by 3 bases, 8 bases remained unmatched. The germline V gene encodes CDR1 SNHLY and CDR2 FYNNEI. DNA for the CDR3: TGTGCCAGCTGCTCCTCAGGGGGCGCTAATGAAAAACTGTTTTTT. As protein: CASCSSGGANEKLFF. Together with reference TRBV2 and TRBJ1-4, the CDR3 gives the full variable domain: EPEVTQTPSHQVTQMGQEVILRCVPISNHLYFYWYRQILGQKVEFLVSFYNNEISEKSEIFDDQFSVERPDGSNFTLKIRSTKLEDSAMYFCASCSSGGANEKLFFGSGTQLSVL.

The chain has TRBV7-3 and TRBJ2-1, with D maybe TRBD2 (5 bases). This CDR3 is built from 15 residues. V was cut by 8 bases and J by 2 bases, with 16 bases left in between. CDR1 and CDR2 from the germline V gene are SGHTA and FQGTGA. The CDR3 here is CASSPSGPTYNEQFF. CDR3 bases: TGTGCCAGCTCCCCAAGCGGTCCTACCTACAATGAGCAGTTCTTC.

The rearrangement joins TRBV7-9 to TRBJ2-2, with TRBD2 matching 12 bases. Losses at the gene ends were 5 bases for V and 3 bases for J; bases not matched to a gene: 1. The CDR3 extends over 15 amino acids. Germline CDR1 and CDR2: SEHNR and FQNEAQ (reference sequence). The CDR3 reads CASSRTSGDTGELFF. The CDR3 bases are TGTGCCAGCAGCCGGACTAGCGGGGACACCGGGGAGCTGTTTTTT.

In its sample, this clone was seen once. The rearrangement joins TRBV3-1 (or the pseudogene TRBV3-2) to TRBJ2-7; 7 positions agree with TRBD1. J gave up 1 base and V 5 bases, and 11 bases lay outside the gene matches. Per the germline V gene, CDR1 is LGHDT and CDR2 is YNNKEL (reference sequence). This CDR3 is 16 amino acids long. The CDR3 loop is CASSAHLKTGSYEQYF. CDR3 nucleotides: TGTGCCAGCAGCGCTCACCTGAAGACAGGGTCCTACGAGCAGTACTTC.

The CDR3 coding sequence is TGTGCCAGCACCCCCCGGCTACAGGTGAACACTGAAGCTTTCTTT. Residues: CASTPRLQVNTEAFF. This sequence joins TRBV28 and TRBJ1-1; the D gene is possibly TRBD1 (5 bases). Trimming shortened V by 7 bases and J by 0 bases, and 15 bases separated the two germline ends. CDR1 is MDHEN and CDR2 is SYDVKM in the germline V gene. The CDR3 sequence is 15 residues long.

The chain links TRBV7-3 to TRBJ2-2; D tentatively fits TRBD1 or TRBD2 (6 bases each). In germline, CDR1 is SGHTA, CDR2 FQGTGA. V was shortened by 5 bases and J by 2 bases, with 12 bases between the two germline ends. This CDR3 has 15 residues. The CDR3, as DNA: TGTGCCAGCAGCCCGCACGGGGGCAACACCGGGGAGCTGTTTTTT. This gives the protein CASSPHGGNTGELFF.

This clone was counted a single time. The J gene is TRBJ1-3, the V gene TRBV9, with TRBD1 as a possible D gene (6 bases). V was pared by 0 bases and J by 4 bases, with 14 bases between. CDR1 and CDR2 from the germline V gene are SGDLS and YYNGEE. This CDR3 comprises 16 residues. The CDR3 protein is CASSVAPTGIGNTIYF. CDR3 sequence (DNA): TGTGCCAGCAGCGTAGCTCCGACAGGAATCGGAAACACCATATATTTT.

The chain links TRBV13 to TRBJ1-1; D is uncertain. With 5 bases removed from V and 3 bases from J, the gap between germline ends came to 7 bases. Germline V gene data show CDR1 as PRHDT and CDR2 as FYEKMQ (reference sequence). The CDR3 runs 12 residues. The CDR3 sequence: CASSLTDTEAFF. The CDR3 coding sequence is TGTGCCAGCAGCCTAACCGACACTGAAGCTTTCTTT.

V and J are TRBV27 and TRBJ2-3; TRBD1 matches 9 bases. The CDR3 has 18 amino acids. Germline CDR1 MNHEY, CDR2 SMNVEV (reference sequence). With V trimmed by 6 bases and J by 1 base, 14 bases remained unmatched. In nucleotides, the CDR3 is TGTGCCAGCAGCACGAACGCGTACAGGGGGCAAGGCACAGATACGCAGTATTTT. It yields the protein CASSTNAYRGQGTDTQYF.

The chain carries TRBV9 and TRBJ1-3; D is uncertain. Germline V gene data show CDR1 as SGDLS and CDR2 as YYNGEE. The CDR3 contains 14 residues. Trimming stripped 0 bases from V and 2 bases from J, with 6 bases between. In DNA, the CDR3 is TGTGCCAGCAGCGTAGTCTTGCCTGGAAACACCATATATTTT. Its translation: CASSVVLPGNTIYF.

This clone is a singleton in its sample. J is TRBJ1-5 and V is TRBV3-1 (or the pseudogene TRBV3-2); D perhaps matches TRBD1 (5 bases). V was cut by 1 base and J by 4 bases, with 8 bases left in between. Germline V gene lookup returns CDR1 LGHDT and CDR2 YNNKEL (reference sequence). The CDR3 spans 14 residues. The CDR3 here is CASSQARTNQPQHF. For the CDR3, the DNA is TGTGCCAGCAGCCAAGCTAGGACAAATCAGCCCCAGCATTTT.

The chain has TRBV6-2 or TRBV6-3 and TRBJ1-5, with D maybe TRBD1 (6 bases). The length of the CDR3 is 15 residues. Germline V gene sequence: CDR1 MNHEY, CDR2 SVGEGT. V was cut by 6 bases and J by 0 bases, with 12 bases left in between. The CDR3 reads CASSGGGHSNQPQHF. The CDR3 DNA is TGTGCCAGCAGCGGAGGGGGGCATAGCAATCAGCCCCAGCATTTT.

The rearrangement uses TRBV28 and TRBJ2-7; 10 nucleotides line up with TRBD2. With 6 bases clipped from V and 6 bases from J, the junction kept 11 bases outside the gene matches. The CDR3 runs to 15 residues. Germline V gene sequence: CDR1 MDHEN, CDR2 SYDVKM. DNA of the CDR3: TGTGCCAGCAGCCACCGGCTAGCGGGAGTCCTCGAGCAGTACTTC. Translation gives CASSHRLAGVLEQYF.

The CDR3 nucleotides are TGTGCCAGCAGCCGGATGAGCGGGCCGGTCGAGACCCAGTACTTC. The encoded protein is CASSRMSGPVETQYF. The V and J genes are TRBV6-2 or TRBV6-3 and TRBJ2-5, with D possibly being TRBD2 (6 bases). Germline V gene lookup returns CDR1 MNHEY and CDR2 SVGEGT. V gave up 6 bases and J gave up 5 bases, with 19 bases separating them. The length of the CDR3 is 15 residues.

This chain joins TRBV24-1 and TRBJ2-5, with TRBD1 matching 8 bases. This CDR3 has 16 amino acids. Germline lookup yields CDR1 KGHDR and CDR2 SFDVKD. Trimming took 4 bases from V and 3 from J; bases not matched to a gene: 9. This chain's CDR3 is CATSEPGTGIEETQYF. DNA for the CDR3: TGTGCCACCAGTGAGCCCGGGACAGGCATCGAAGAGACCCAGTACTTC.

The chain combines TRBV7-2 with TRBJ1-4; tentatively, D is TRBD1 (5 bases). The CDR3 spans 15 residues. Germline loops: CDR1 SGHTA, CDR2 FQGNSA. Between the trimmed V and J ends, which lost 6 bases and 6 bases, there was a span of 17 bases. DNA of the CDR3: TGTGCCAGCAGTTATTCAGGGTCGGGCGATGAAAAACTGTTTTTT. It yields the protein CASSYSGSGDEKLFF.

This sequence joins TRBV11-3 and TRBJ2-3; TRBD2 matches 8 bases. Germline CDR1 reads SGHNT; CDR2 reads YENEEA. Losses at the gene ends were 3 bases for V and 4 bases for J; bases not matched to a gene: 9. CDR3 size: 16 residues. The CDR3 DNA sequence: TGTGCCAGCAGCTTGGGCGGGAGGAGGGTCCCAGATACGCAGTATTTT. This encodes CASSLGGRRVPDTQYF.

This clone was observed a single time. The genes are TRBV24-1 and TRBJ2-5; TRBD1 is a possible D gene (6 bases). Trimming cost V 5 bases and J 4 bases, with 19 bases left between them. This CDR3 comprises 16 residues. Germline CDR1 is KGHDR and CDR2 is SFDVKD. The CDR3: CATSAQYRELGETQYF. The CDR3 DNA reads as TGTGCCACCAGTGCCCAGTACAGGGAATTGGGAGAGACCCAGTACTTC.

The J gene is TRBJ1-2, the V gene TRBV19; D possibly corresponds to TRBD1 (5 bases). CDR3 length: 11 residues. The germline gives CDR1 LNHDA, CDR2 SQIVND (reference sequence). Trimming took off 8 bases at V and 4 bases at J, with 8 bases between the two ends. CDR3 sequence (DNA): TGTGCCAGTCGGGACGGCTATGGCTACACCTTC. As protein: CASRDGYGYTF.

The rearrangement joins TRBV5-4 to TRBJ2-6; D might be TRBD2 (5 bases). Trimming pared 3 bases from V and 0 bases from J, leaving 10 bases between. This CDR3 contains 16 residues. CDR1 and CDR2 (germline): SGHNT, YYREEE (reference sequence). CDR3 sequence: CASSSGGLSGANVLTF. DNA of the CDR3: TGTGCCAGCAGCTCAGGAGGACTCTCTGGGGCCAACGTCCTGACTTTC.

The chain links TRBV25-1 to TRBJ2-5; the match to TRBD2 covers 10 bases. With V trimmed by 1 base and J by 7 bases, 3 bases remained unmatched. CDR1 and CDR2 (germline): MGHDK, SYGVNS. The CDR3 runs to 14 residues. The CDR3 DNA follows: TGTGCCAGCAGTGAATTCCCTAGCGGGAGGACCCAGTACTTC. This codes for CASSEFPSGRTQYF.

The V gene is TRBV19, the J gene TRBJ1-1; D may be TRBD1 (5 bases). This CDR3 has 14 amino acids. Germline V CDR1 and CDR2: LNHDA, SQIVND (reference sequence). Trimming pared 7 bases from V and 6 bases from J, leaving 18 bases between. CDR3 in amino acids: CASKEQAGRPEAFF. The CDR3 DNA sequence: TGTGCCAGTAAAGAGCAGGCAGGGAGGCCTGAAGCTTTCTTT.

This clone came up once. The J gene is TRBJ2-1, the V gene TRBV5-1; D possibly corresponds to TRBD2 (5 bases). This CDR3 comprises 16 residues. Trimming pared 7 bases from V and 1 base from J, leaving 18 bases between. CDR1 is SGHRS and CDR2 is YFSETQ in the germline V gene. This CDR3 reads CASRRDPAGSYNEQFF. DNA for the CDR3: TGCGCCAGCCGCCGTGATCCTGCGGGTTCCTACAATGAGCAGTTCTTC.